Shown below are 9 T cell receptor beta chains from a single sample sequenced in a study of OX40 agonist ivuxolimab in advanced cancers. Sequenced by immunoSEQ multiplex PCR; TCRdb stores in-frame clones only, minus some. The sample carries about 47,000 clones, around four fifths recorded once. Sequencing used CD4+ or CD8+ T cells sorted from blood, obtained in a trial of the OX40 agonist ivuxolimab. All receptors derive from an adult with an advanced solid tumor such as melanoma, head and neck, liver or kidney cancer.

This rearrangement joins TRBV9 to TRBJ1-4; weak D call: TRBD1 (5 bases). Germline V lookup: CDR1 SGDLS, CDR2 YYNGEE. V was clipped by 0 bases and J by 2 bases, with 8 bases between them. CDR3 size: 15 residues. The CDR3 region has the DNA TGTGCCAGCAGCGTAGCGTGGGGGACTAATGAAAAACTGTTTTTT. Its protein product is CASSVAWGTNEKLFF.

The chain has TRBV6-6 and TRBJ2-1; D perhaps matches TRBD1 (5 bases). The CDR3 is 16 residues long. V shed 0 bases and J shed 0 bases, with 9 bases lying between them. Germline CDR1 MNHNY, CDR2 SVGAGI (reference sequence). The CDR3 coding sequence is TGTGCCAGCAGTTACTCCGGACACCCCTCCTACAATGAGCAGTTCTTC. Residues: CASSYSGHPSYNEQFF.

This CDR3 is CASRPDPHEAFF. CDR3 nucleotide sequence: TGTGCCAGCAGACCTGACCCCCATGAAGCTTTCTTT. This sequence joins TRBV28 and TRBJ1-1; no reliable D call. With 6 bases removed from V and 7 bases from J, the gap between germline ends came to 12 bases. Germline V gene lookup returns CDR1 MDHEN and CDR2 SYDVKM. The CDR3 totals 12 residues.

The CDR3 reads CASSEPGSRVIHEQFF. The CDR3 DNA reads as TGTGCCAGCAGTGAACCAGGGTCCCGGGTCATCCATGAGCAGTTCTTC. The chain has TRBV2 and TRBJ2-1, with a possible D match to TRBD1 (5 bases). Trimming stripped 2 bases from V and 8 bases from J, with 19 bases between. The CDR3 consists of 16 residues. Germline V CDR1 and CDR2: SNHLY, FYNNEI.

The chain links TRBV5-4 to TRBJ2-7, with D unresolved. Germline V gives CDR1 SGHNT, CDR2 YYREEE (reference sequence). The length of the CDR3 is 15 residues. The ends were cut back, 4 bases at V and 5 bases at J, with 19 bases in the middle. CDR3: CASSDPKASTDEQYF. Written as DNA, the CDR3 is TGTGCCAGCAGCGACCCGAAAGCGAGTACGGACGAGCAGTACTTC.

The chain is built from TRBV9 and TRBJ1-2, with D possibly matching TRBD1 (5 bases). V lost 0 bases and J 4 bases, leaving 13 bases between the germline ends. Germline CDR1 and CDR2: SGDLS and YYNGEE. This CDR3 contains 15 residues. CDR3 sequence (DNA): TGTGCCAGCAGCGTAGGAGGCAGGGTACCCTATGGCTACACCTTC. Amino acids: CASSVGGRVPYGYTF.

This chain uses TRBV28 with TRBJ1-1; D is uncertain. Germline V CDR1 and CDR2: MDHEN, SYDVKM. There are 13 residues in the CDR3. V gave up 3 bases and J gave up 0 bases, with 5 bases separating them. The CDR3 DNA reads TGTGCCAGCAGTTTTGGGATGAACACTGAAGCTTTCTTT. Amino acid sequence: CASSFGMNTEAFF.

The chain is built from TRBV29-1 and TRBJ2-7; a possible D gene is TRBD2 (5 bases). The V gene's germline CDR1 is SQVTM and CDR2 ANQGSEA. Trimming stripped 7 bases from V and 6 bases from J, with 16 bases between. The CDR3 is 12 amino acids. CDR3 DNA sequence: TGCAGCGCACTAGAGGAACAAACCGAGCAGTACTTC. Amino acids: CSALEEQTEQYF.

The rearrangement joins TRBV11-3 to TRBJ2-2, with a weak D call TRBD2 (6 bases). V lost 0 bases, J lost 5 bases, and 7 bases lay in between. CDR3 length equals 14 residues. Germline V CDR1 and CDR2: SGHNT, YENEEA. CDR3 nucleotide sequence: TGTGCCAGCAGCTTAGAGCTAGCGACCGGGGAGCTGTTTTTT. Its translation: CASSLELATGELFF.